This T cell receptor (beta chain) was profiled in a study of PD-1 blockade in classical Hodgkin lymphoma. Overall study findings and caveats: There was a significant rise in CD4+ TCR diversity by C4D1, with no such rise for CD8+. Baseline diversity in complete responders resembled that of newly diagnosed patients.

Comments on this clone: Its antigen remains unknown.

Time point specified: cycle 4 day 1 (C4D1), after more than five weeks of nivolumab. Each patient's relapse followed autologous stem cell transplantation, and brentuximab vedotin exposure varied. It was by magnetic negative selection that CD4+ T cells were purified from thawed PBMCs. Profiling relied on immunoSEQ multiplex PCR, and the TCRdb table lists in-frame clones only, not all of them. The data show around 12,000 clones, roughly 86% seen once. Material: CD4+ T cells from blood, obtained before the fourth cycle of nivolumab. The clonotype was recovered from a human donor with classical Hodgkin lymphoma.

CDR3 residues: CASSQVPGEKLFF. Here the CDR3 DNA reads TGTGCCAGTAGTCAGGTTCCCGGTGAAAAACTGTTTTTT. V and J are TRBV19 and TRBJ1-4; D uncertain. CDR1 and CDR2 from the germline V gene are LNHDA and SQIVND (reference sequence). The CDR3 has 13 amino acids. Trimming removed 5 bases at V and 7 bases at J, with 11 bases between.